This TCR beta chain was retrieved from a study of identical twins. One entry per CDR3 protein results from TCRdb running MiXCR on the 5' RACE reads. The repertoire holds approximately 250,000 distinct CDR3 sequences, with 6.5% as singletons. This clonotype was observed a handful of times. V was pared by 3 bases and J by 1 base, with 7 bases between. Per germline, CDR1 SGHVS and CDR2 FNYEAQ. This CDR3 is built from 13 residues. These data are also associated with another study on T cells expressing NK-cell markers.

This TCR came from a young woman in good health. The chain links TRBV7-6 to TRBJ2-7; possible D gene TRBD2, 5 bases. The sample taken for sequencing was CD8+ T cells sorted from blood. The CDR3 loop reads CASSFGVSYEQYF. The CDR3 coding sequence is TGTGCCAGCAGCTTCGGGGTTTCCTACGAGCAGTACTTC.